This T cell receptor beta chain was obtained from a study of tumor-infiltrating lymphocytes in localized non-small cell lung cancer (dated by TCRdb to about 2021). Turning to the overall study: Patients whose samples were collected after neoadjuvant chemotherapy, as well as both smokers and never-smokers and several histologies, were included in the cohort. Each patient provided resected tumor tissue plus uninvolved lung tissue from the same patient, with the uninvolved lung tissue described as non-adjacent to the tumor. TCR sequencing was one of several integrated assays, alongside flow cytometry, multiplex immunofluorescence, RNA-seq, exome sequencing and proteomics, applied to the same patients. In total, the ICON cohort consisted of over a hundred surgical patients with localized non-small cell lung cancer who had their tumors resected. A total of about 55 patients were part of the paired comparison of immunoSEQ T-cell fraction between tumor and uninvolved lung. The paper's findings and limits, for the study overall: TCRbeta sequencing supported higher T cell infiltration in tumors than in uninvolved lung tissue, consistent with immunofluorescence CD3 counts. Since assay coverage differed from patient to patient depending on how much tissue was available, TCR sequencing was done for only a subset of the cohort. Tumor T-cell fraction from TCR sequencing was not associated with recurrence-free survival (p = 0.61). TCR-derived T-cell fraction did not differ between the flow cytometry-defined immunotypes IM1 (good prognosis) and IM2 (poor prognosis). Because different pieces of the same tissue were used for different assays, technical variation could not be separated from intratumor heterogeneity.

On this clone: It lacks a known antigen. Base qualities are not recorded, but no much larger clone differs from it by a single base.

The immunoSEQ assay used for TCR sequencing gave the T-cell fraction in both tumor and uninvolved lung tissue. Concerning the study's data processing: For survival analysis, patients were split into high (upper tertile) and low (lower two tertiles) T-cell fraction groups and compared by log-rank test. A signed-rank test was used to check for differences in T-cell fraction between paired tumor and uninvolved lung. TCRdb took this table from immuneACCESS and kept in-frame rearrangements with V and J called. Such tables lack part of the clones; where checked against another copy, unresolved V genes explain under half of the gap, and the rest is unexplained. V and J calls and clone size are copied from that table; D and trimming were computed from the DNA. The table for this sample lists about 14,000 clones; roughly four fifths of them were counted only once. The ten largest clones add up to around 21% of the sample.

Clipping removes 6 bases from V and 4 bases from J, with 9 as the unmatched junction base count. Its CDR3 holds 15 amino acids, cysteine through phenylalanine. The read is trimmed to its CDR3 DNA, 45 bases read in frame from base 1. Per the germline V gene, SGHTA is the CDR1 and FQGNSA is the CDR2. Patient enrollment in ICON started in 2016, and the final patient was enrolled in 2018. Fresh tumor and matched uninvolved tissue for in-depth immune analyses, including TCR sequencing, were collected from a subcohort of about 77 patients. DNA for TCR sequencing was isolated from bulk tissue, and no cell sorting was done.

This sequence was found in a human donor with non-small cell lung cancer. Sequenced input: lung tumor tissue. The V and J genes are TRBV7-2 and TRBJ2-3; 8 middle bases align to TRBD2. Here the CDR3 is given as CASSPGLVSPDTQYF. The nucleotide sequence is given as TGTGCCAGCAGTCCGGGACTAGTATCCCCAGATACGCAGTATTTT.